The source of this T cell receptor beta chain is a study of Tregs in tolerant kidney transplant recipients. Study observations and caveats: Tregs expanded with activated donor B cells seemed most donor-specific.

In its sample, this clone was seen once. What it binds is not known. Some clones are missing from TCRdb's copy, which holds only in-frame ones; the method was immunoSEQ multiplex PCR. The sample has 100,000 to 150,000 clones; almost 95% are singletons. The CDR3 length is 18 residues. The germline V gene encodes CDR1 SGHVS and CDR2 FQNEAQ. Trimming stripped 2 bases from V and 1 base from J, with 20 bases between. Unstimulated Tregs (CD4+CD25+CD127-) and CD4+CD25- non-Tregs were sorted from PBMCs. This clonotype was obtained from a human donor in good health. The sequenced material came from CD4+ T cells from blood. V usage is TRBV7-8 and J usage is TRBJ1-1, with D possibly TRBD1 on 5 matching bases. CDR3 DNA sequence: TGTGCCAGCAGCTTATGGGCCCCCGGGACCGCTAAGAACACTGAAGCTTTCTTT. Protein product: CASSLWAPGTAKNTEAFF. Full variable domain (rest looked up from reference TRBV7-8 and TRBJ1-1): GAGVSQSPRYKVAKRGQDVALRCDPISGHVSLFWYQQALGQGPEFLTYFQNEAQLDKSGLPSDRFFAERPEGSVSTLKIQRTQQEDSAVYLCASSLWAPGTAKNTEAFFGQGTRLTVV.